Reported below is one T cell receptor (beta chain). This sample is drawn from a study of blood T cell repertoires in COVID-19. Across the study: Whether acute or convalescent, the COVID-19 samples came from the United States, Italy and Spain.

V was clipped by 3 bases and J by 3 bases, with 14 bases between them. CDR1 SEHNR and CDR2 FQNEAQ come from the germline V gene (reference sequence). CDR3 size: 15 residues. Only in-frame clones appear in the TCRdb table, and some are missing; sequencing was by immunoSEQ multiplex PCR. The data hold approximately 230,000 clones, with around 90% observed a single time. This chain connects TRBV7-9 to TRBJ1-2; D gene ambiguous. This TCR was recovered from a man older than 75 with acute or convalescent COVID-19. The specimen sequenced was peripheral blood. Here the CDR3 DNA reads TGTGCCAGCAGCTTTCAACAGCGGGCAGACTATGGCTACACCTTC. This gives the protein CASSFQQRADYGYTF.